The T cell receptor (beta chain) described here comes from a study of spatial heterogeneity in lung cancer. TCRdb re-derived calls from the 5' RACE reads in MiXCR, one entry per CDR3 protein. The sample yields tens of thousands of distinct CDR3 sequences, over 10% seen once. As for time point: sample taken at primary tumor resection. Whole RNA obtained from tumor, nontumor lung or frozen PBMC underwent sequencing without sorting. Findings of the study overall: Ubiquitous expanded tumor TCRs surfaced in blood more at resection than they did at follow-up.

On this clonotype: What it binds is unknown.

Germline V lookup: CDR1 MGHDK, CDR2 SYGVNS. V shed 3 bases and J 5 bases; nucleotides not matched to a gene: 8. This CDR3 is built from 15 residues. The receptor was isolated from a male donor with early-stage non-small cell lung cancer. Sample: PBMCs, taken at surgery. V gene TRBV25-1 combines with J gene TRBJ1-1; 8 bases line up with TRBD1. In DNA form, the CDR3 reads TGTGCCAGCAGTGAGAATGGACAGGGCCGGACTGAAGCTTTCTTT. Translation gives CASSENGQGRTEAFF.